The 14 T cell receptor beta chains in this list originate from one sample, sequenced in a study of blood T cell repertoires in COVID-19. Profiling relied on immunoSEQ multiplex PCR, and the TCRdb table lists in-frame clones only, not all of them. Found here are about 190,000 clones, around 86% of them singletons; the top ten hold about 6.7%. Material for sequencing was peripheral blood. Source of these receptors: a man between 40 and 49 years old with acute or convalescent COVID-19.

This clone has a single count. V and J are TRBV7-9 and TRBJ2-7, with 8 bases fitting TRBD1. Germline lookup yields CDR1 SEHNR and CDR2 FQNEAQ (reference sequence). Unmatched junction bases numbered 6, after V lost 2 bases and J lost 0 bases. The CDR3 is 16 residues long. The CDR3 loop reads CASSLLRTGISYEQYF. The CDR3 nucleotides read TGTGCCAGCAGCTTATTGCGGACAGGGATCTCCTACGAGCAGTACTTC.

The chain is built from TRBV2 and TRBJ1-2, with 8 bases fitting TRBD1. Per germline, CDR1 SNHLY and CDR2 FYNNEI. This CDR3 region has 13 residues. The trim removed 3 bases at V and 3 bases at J, leaving 0 bases unmatched. The CDR3 DNA reads TGTGCCAGCAGTGAGGACAGGGACTATGGCTACACCTTC. As protein: CASSEDRDYGYTF. Complete variable domain (other parts from reference TRBV2 and TRBJ1-2): EPEVTQTPSHQVTQMGQEVILRCVPISNHLYFYWYRQILGQKVEFLVSFYNNEISEKSEIFDDQFSVERPDGSNFTLKIRSTKLEDSAMYFCASSEDRDYGYTFGSGTRLTVV.

J is TRBJ1-4 and V is TRBV7-9; a possible D gene is TRBD1 (5 bases). With 0 bases removed from V and 7 bases from J, the gap between germline ends came to 15 bases. The V gene's germline CDR1 is SEHNR and CDR2 FQNEAQ (reference sequence). This CDR3 is built from 16 residues. The CDR3 is CASSLAGRSLGEKLFF. The CDR3 DNA is TGTGCCAGCAGCTTAGCGGGGCGGTCTTTAGGTGAAAAACTGTTTTTT.

With respect to this clone: The same CDR3 can be traced to other DNA sequences in this sample. The gene calls are TRBV9 and TRBJ2-1; D gene uncertain. Germline CDR1 SGDLS, CDR2 YYNGEE. The V end was cut by 0 bases, the J end by 0 bases, with 4 bases between. This CDR3 has 14 residues. The CDR3 sequence: CASSVGSSYNEQFF. CDR3 nucleotides: TGTGCCAGCAGCGTAGGTAGCTCCTACAATGAGCAGTTCTTC.

This clone has only one observation. The genes are TRBV4-2 and TRBJ2-3; D perhaps matches TRBD2 (7 bases). V shed 3 bases and J shed 2 bases, with 21 bases lying between them. Germline CDR1 is LGHNA and CDR2 is YNFKEQ. The length of the CDR3 is 18 residues. As DNA, the CDR3 is TGTGCCAGCAGCCAGGCCGAAAGGGGGGGGGCGTTCACAGATACGCAGTATTTT. Amino acid sequence: CASSQAERGGAFTDTQYF.

J is TRBJ1-4 and V is TRBV15, with TRBD1 identical over 9 bases. V trimming: 0 bases; J trimming: 8 bases; junction bases outside the gene matches: 4. The CDR3 extends over 15 amino acids. Germline loops: CDR1 LNHNV, CDR2 YYDKDF (reference sequence). CDR3 sequence reads: CATSRETGTGEKLFF. The CDR3 DNA is TGTGCCACCAGCAGAGAGACTGGGACAGGGGAAAAACTGTTTTTT.

A remark on this clone: This same CDR3 is encoded by further DNA sequences in the sample. The chain combines TRBV18 with TRBJ1-5; 8 bases fit TRBD1. The CDR3 consists of 15 residues. J was trimmed by 7 bases and V by 0 bases; bases with no gene match: 5. Germline-derived CDR1 and CDR2 are KGHSH and LQKENI. The CDR3 DNA sequence: TGTGCCAGCTCACCACCTGACAGGGGCGGACAGCCCCAGCATTTT. Its translation: CASSPPDRGGQPQHF.

This clone was counted once. The chain recombines TRBV3-1 (or the pseudogene TRBV3-2) with TRBJ1-3; no clear D gene. Germline V lookup: CDR1 LGHDT, CDR2 YNNKEL (reference sequence). Deletions cut 1 base from V and 0 bases from J, with 4 bases between. This CDR3 is 14 amino acids long. This CDR3 reads CASSQASSGNTIYF. As DNA, the CDR3 is TGTGCCAGCAGCCAAGCCAGCTCTGGAAACACCATATATTTT.

The chain carries TRBV28 and TRBJ2-5, with D tentatively TRBD2 (5 bases). The CDR3 contains 13 residues. Germline values: CDR1 MDHEN, CDR2 SYDVKM. The ends were cut back, 6 bases at V and 1 base at J, with 9 bases in the middle. CDR3 sequence reads: CASRRASQETQYF. The CDR3 region has the DNA TGTGCCAGCAGGCGGGCAAGCCAAGAGACCCAGTACTTC.

This chain joins TRBV13 and TRBJ2-7; D gene uncertain. Per the germline V gene, CDR1 is PRHDT and CDR2 is FYEKMQ (reference sequence). V was pared by 2 bases and J by 4 bases, with 15 bases between. This CDR3 comprises 15 residues. The CDR3 loop is CASSLHTLNPYEQYF. As DNA, the CDR3 is TGTGCCAGCAGCTTACACACCCTTAACCCATACGAGCAGTACTTC.

CDR3 DNA sequence: TGTGCCAGCAGTCGCAGCAGGGGGCAAGGAAACACCATATATTTT. Translating gives CASSRSRGQGNTIYF. The rearrangement links TRBV6-5 to TRBJ1-3; 8 bases are a match to TRBD1. Germline V CDR1 and CDR2: MNHEY, SVGAGI. Germline trimming cut 5 bases from V and 4 bases from J; bases unmatched to any gene: 7. CDR3 length equals 15 residues.

The rearrangement uses TRBV4-3 and TRBJ2-5, with a possible D match to TRBD2 (7 bases). V lost 1 base to trimming and J lost 4 bases, with 13 bases between them. This CDR3 spans 15 amino acids. In germline, CDR1 is LGHNA, CDR2 YSLEER. The CDR3 loop reads CASSQVAGGPETQYF. CDR3 in DNA: TGCGCCAGCAGCCAAGTCGCCGGGGGGCCAGAGACCCAGTACTTC.

The gene calls are TRBV7-2 and TRBJ1-4, with 8 bases fitting TRBD1. With V trimmed by 8 bases and J by 3 bases, 2 bases remained unmatched. CDR1 and CDR2 (germline): SGHTA, FQGNSA. The CDR3 spans 13 residues. The CDR3: CASGQGANEKLFF. CDR3 DNA: TGTGCCAGCGGACAGGGTGCTAATGAAAAACTGTTTTTT.

The chain is built from TRBV7-2 and TRBJ1-2, with 9 bases matching TRBD1. Trimming cost V 5 bases and J 4 bases; bases outside gene matches: 5. The CDR3 has 14 amino acids. CDR1 SGHTA and CDR2 FQGNSA come from the germline V gene. The CDR3 coding sequence is TGTGCCAGCAGCCAGGGACAGGGATCCTATGGCTACACCTTC. Protein product: CASSQGQGSYGYTF.